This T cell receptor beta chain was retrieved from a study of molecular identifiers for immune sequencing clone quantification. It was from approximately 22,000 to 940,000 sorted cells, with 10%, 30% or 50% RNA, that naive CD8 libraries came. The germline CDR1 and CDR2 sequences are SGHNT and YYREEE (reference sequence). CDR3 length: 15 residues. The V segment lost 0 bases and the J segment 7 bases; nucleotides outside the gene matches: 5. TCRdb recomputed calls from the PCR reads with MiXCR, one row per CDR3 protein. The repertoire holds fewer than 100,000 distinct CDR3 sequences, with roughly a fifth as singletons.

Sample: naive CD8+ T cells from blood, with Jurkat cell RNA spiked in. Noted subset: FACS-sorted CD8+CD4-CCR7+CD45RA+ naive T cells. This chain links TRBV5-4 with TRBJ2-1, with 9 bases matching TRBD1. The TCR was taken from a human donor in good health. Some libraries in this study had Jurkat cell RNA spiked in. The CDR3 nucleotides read TGTGCCAGCAGCTTGGGACAGGGGGTTCGAAATGAGCAGTTCTTC. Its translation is CASSLGQGVRNEQFF.